This T cell receptor beta chain emerged from a study of blood T cells in healthy people across ages. Study as a whole: Template switching picked up about one barcoded beta molecule for each two T cells. Study-level results: It was the long-lived donors that had more naive CD4+ cells and higher diversity than aged donors.

The CDR3 spans 13 residues. Trimming took 6 bases from V and 0 from J, leaving 9 bases between them. CDR1 and CDR2 (germline): MDHEN, SYDVKM. The use of a sample-barcoded 5' primer and a J-beta primer mix characterized a second PCR of roughly 6 to 11 cycles. TCRdb analysed the 5' RACE reads with MiXCR anew, one entry per CDR3 protein. In the table there are about 680,000 distinct CDR3 sequences, 49% of which are singletons. There are a few counts of this clonotype. As yet, its antigen is unknown. Sequencing was done on a sample of blood. This clonotype was obtained from a woman aged 55-70 years in good health. This chain links TRBV28 with TRBJ2-7; D gene unclear. CDR3: CASSPISSYEQYF. The DNA for the CDR3 is TGTGCCAGCAGCCCTATAAGCTCCTACGAGCAGTACTTC.